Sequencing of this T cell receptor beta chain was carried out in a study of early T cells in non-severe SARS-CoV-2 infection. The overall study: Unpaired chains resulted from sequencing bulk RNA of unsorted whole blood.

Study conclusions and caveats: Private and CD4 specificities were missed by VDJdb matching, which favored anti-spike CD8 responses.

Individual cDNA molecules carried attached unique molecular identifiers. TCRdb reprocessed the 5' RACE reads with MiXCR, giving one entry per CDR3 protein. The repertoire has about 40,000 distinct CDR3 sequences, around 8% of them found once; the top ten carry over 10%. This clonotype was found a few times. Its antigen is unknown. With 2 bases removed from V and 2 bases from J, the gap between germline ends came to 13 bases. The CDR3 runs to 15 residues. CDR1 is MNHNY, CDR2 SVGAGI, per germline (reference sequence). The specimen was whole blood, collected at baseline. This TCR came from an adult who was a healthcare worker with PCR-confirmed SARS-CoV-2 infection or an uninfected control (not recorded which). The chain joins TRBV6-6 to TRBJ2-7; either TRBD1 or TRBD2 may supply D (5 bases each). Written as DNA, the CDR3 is TGTGCCAGCAGTTACACCCGGGGCGATGCCTACGAGCAGTACTTC. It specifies CASSYTRGDAYEQYF.